These T cell receptor beta chains were read from a single sample in a study of blood T cell repertoires in COVID-19. Sequencing used immunoSEQ multiplex PCR; TCRdb keeps in-frame clones, though not all of them. The profile shows 390,000 or so clones, 86% of them singletons. The sequencing sample was made of peripheral blood. The source of these receptors is a woman between 25 and 40 years old with active or convalescent COVID-19. Each CDR3 is given with its conserved first and last residue. The order of the fields is D gene, clone size, J gene, V gene, CDR3 protein, CDR3 DNA. D genes are given only for firm matches. Clone size is stated in some rows and not others, as once, few, many or a class when expanded.

D gene: -; clone size: -; J gene: TRBJ1-2; V gene: TRBV4-2; CDR3 protein: CASSQDPPRLGANYGYTF; CDR3 DNA: TGTGCCAGCAGCCAAGATCCCCCCCGCTTAGGGGCTAACTATGGCTACACCTTC
D gene: -; clone size: -; J gene: TRBJ1-2; V gene: TRBV6-5; CDR3 protein: CATREGPYGYTF; CDR3 DNA: TGTGCCACCCGGGAAGGACCCTATGGCTACACCTTC
D gene: -; clone size: -; J gene: TRBJ1-1; V gene: TRBV28; CDR3 protein: CASSLPTFSGAEAFF; CDR3 DNA: TGTGCCAGCAGTTTACCCACTTTCTCGGGGGCTGAAGCTTTCTTT
D gene: TRBD2; clone size: -; J gene: TRBJ2-1; V gene: TRBV5-1; CDR3 protein: CASTRGASGVSYNEQFF; CDR3 DNA: TGCGCCAGCACCCGGGGGGCTAGCGGGGTCTCCTACAATGAGCAGTTCTTC
D gene: -; clone size: -; J gene: TRBJ1-3; V gene: TRBV3-1/TRBV3-2; CDR3 protein: CASSQVERRIYF; CDR3 DNA: TGTGCCAGCAGCCAAGTCGAACGGAGGATATATTTT
D gene: -; clone size: -; J gene: TRBJ2-5; V gene: TRBV27; CDR3 protein: CASSPSTVSQETQYF; CDR3 DNA: TGTGCCAGCAGTCCGTCGACAGTCTCACAGGAGACCCAGTACTTC
D gene: -; clone size: -; J gene: TRBJ1-3; V gene: TRBV2; CDR3 protein: CASSQDQGSGNTIYF; CDR3 DNA: TGTGCCAGCAGTCAGGATCAGGGATCTGGAAACACCATATATTTT
D gene: TRBD2; clone size: -; J gene: TRBJ2-1; V gene: TRBV27; CDR3 protein: CASSLTSGVNNEQFF; CDR3 DNA: TGTGCCAGCAGTTTAACCAGCGGGGTGAACAATGAGCAGTTCTTC
D gene: TRBD2; clone size: -; J gene: TRBJ2-3; V gene: TRBV2; CDR3 protein: CASIPLAGRKSTDTQYF; CDR3 DNA: TGTGCCAGCATCCCGCTAGCGGGCCGGAAGAGCACAGATACGCAGTATTTT
D gene: -; clone size: -; J gene: TRBJ1-2; V gene: TRBV15; CDR3 protein: CATSRDASGVAGYTF; CDR3 DNA: TGTGCCACCAGCAGAGACGCATCAGGGGTTGCTGGCTACACCTTC
D gene: -; clone size: -; J gene: TRBJ2-6; V gene: TRBV5-8; CDR3 protein: CASSLRGAQGANVLTF; CDR3 DNA: TGTGCCAGCAGCTTAAGGGGCGCGCAAGGGGCCAACGTCCTGACTTTC
D gene: -; clone size: once; J gene: TRBJ2-1; V gene: TRBV5-1; CDR3 protein: CASSLESNEQFF; CDR3 DNA: TGCGCCAGCAGCTTGGAGAGCAATGAGCAGTTCTTC
D gene: -; clone size: -; J gene: TRBJ2-1; V gene: TRBV6-5; CDR3 protein: CASSYSGGSYNEQFF; CDR3 DNA: TGTGCCAGCAGTTACTCCGGGGGCTCCTACAATGAGCAGTTCTTC
D gene: -; clone size: -; J gene: TRBJ2-1; V gene: TRBV10-3; CDR3 protein: CAISAVYNEQFF; CDR3 DNA: TGTGCCATCAGTGCCGTGTACAATGAGCAGTTCTTC
D gene: TRBD1; clone size: -; J gene: TRBJ2-2; V gene: TRBV7-7; CDR3 protein: CASSSGQGNAGELFF; CDR3 DNA: TGTGCCAGCAGCTCGGGACAGGGTAATGCCGGGGAGCTGTTTTTT
D gene: -; clone size: -; J gene: TRBJ1-4; V gene: TRBV5-4; CDR3 protein: CASSLGSTNEKLFF; CDR3 DNA: TGTGCCAGCAGCTTGGGTAGCACTAATGAAAAACTGTTTTTT
D gene: -; clone size: -; J gene: TRBJ1-1; V gene: TRBV12-5; CDR3 protein: CASGLPTPTGANTEAFF; CDR3 DNA: TGTGCTAGTGGTTTGCCCACCCCGACAGGCGCGAACACTGAAGCTTTCTTT
D gene: -; clone size: -; J gene: TRBJ1-1; V gene: TRBV13; CDR3 protein: CASSSVGTGFTEAFF; CDR3 DNA: TGTGCCAGCAGCTCAGTTGGTACAGGGTTCACTGAAGCTTTCTTT
D gene: TRBD1; clone size: -; J gene: TRBJ2-3; V gene: TRBV5-4; CDR3 protein: CASSLGLQGGDTQYF; CDR3 DNA: TGTGCCAGCAGCTTGGGGTTACAGGGGGGAGATACGCAGTATTTT
D gene: -; clone size: -; J gene: TRBJ1-2; V gene: TRBV2; CDR3 protein: CASERNYGYTF; CDR3 DNA: TGTGCCAGTGAACGGAACTATGGCTACACCTTC
D gene: TRBD2; clone size: once; J gene: TRBJ2-7; V gene: TRBV30; CDR3 protein: CAWSVLAGEQYF; CDR3 DNA: TGTGCCTGGAGTGTACTAGCGGGAGAGCAGTACTTC
D gene: -; clone size: -; J gene: TRBJ1-1; V gene: TRBV20-1; CDR3 protein: CSAREYTEAFF; CDR3 DNA: TGCAGTGCTAGGGAGTACACTGAAGCTTTCTTT
D gene: TRBD1; clone size: -; J gene: TRBJ1-2; V gene: TRBV5-6; CDR3 protein: CASSSGTAGRYTF; CDR3 DNA: TGTGCCAGCAGCTCCGGGACAGCTGGGCGCTACACCTTC
D gene: -; clone size: -; J gene: TRBJ2-1; V gene: TRBV2; CDR3 protein: CASSEQRLSYNEQFF; CDR3 DNA: TGTGCCAGCAGTGAACAGCGGCTATCCTACAATGAGCAGTTCTTC
D gene: -; clone size: -; J gene: TRBJ1-1; V gene: TRBV27; CDR3 protein: CASKTGGWDLNTEAFF; CDR3 DNA: TGTGCCAGCAAAACTGGGGGGTGGGACTTGAACACTGAAGCTTTCTTT
D gene: TRBD1; clone size: -; J gene: TRBJ2-2; V gene: TRBV5-4; CDR3 protein: CASSFKVVEDRGTGELFF; CDR3 DNA: TGTGCCAGCAGCTTCAAGGTTGTGGAAGACAGGGGGACCGGGGAGCTGTTTTTT
D gene: TRBD2; clone size: -; J gene: TRBJ2-5; V gene: TRBV30; CDR3 protein: CACRGVGETQYF; CDR3 DNA: TGTGCCTGCCGGGGGGTAGGGGAGACCCAGTACTTC
D gene: -; clone size: few; J gene: TRBJ2-7; V gene: TRBV5-1; CDR3 protein: CASSTGTSSSYEQYF; CDR3 DNA: TGCGCCAGCAGCACCGGGACTTCCAGCTCCTACGAGCAGTACTTC
D gene: -; clone size: few; J gene: TRBJ2-7; V gene: TRBV7-2; CDR3 protein: CASSLYYEQYF; CDR3 DNA: TGTGCCAGCAGTCTTTACTACGAGCAGTACTTC
D gene: -; clone size: -; J gene: TRBJ2-7; V gene: TRBV14; CDR3 protein: CASSQVSEQYF; CDR3 DNA: TGTGCCAGCAGCCAAGTCTCCGAGCAGTACTTC
D gene: -; clone size: -; J gene: TRBJ2-7; V gene: TRBV5-1; CDR3 protein: CASSFGPGTYEQYF; CDR3 DNA: TGCGCCAGCAGCTTTGGGCCAGGAACCTACGAGCAGTACTTC
D gene: -; clone size: once; J gene: TRBJ1-6; V gene: TRBV14; CDR3 protein: CASSQDSIQGRFTSPLHF; CDR3 DNA: TGTGCCAGCAGCCAAGATAGTATTCAGGGCCGCTTCACTTCACCCCTCCACTTT
D gene: -; clone size: once; J gene: TRBJ2-1; V gene: TRBV19; CDR3 protein: CASSPTDYNNEQFF; CDR3 DNA: TGTGCCAGTAGTCCAACGGACTACAACAATGAGCAGTTCTTC